The rows below give T cell receptor beta chains drawn from one sample of a study of tumor-infiltrating lymphocytes in primary liver carcinoma. TCRdb passed the multiplex PCR reads through MiXCR, listing each CDR3 protein once. The sample includes tens of thousands of distinct CDR3 sequences, roughly 75% seen only once; the top ten take over 30%. The material sequenced was tumor-adjacent normal liver tissue. The receptors stem from a woman between 25 and 40 years old with primary liver carcinoma and hepatitis B virus infection. Both conserved end residues are part of each CDR3. D genes are given only for firm matches. Clone size is shown for a subset of rows, as once, few, many or a class of expanded clone.

CDR3 length	clone size	D gene	V gene	J gene	CDR3 DNA	CDR3 protein
19	.	.	TRBV6-5	TRBJ2-6	TGTGCCGGCAGTTACTCGCTAAGCCGTCTTGGAGCCGGGGCCAACGTCCTGACCTTC	CAGSYSLSRLGAGANVLTF
15	few	.	TRBV15	TRBJ2-1	TGTGCCACCAGCAGAGATTTGGGGACCTACAATGAGCAGTTCTTC	CATSRDLGTYNEQFF
16	once	TRBD1	TRBV6-2/TRBV6-3	TRBJ2-6	TGTGCCAGCAGCCGGACAGGCGCCTCTGGGGCCAACGTCATGGCTTTC	CASSRTGASGANVMAF
15	many	.	TRBV4-3	TRBJ2-5	TGCGCCAGCAGCCAAGCTAGGGACTCCCGGAGGGCCCAGTACTTC	CASSQARDSRRAQYF
16	few	.	TRBV4-3	TRBJ2-1	TGCGCCAGCAGTCAAGACGCGGGAAGGTCCTACAATGAGCAGTTCTTC	CASSQDAGRSYNEQFF
16	.	.	TRBV4-3	TRBJ2-1	TGCGCCAGCAGCCAAGATGCCTTAAGCTCCTACAGTGAGCAGTTCTTT	CASSQDALSSYSEQFF
12	.	.	TRBV30	TRBJ2-2	TGTGCCTGGACCCTTTACACCGGGAAGCTGTTGTTT	CAWTLYTGKLLF
15	many	TRBD2	TRBV24-1	TRBJ2-1	TGTGCCACCAGTGGAGAAAGCGGGAGGTTGTATGAGCAGTTCTTC	CATSGESGRLYEQFF
15	.	.	TRBV12-3/TRBV12-4	TRBJ2-5	TGTGCCAGCAACAACTACCCCGGGAGCGAAGAGACGCGGTACTTC	CASNNYPGSEETRYF
21	.	TRBD2	TRBV27	TRBJ2-1	TGTGCCAGCAGTGCAGAGGTACCGGGACTAGCGGAATATCGAACCTACAATGAGCAGTTCTTC	CASSAEVPGLAEYRTYNEQFF
15	many	.	TRBV6-5	TRBJ1-4	TGTGCCAGCAGTTACGGGGGGGCAACTAATGAAAAACTGTTTTTT	CASSYGGATNEKLFF
15	once	TRBD1	TRBV6-5	TRBJ2-7	TGTGCCGGCAGTTACTTTGGACAGGGACTCTACGACCAGTACTTC	CAGSYFGQGLYDQYF
15	.	.	TRBV12-3/TRBV12-4	TRBJ1-2	TGTGCCAGCAGCCTCGCCGGGACAAGGACTAATGGCCACACCTTC	CASSLAGTRTNGHTF
20	.	TRBD2	TRBV12-3/TRBV12-4	TRBJ2-2	TGTGCCAGCAGTTTCGGGAGCGAGACTAGCGGGGACCGTTGGACCGGGGAGCTATTTTTT	CASSFGSETSGDRWTGELFF
15	once	TRBD1	TRBV5-1	TRBJ1-1	TGCGCCAGCAGGGTTGGGACAGCTTTGAAGACTGAAGCTTTCTTT	CASRVGTALKTEAFF
13	.	.	TRBV14	TRBJ2-3	TGTGGCAGCAGCCGCCAATACACAGATATGCAGTATTTT	CGSSRQYTDMQYF
14	.	.	TRBV7-9	TRBJ2-7	TGTGCCGGCAGTCTCCCGACTCACCGCTACGAGCAGTACTTC	CAGSLPTHRYEQYF
11	once	TRBD1	TRBV11-2	TRBJ1-3	TGTGCCAGCGACCCAGGGACAGCCCTCTATTTT	CASDPGTALYF
15	once	.	TRBV28	TRBJ1-2	TGTGCCAGCAGTTCGTACATAGTCGGCGCCCATGGCTACACCTTC	CASSSYIVGAHGYTF
12	.	.	TRBV4-1	TRBJ1-2	TGCGCCAGCAGTCGAGCGGGTAATGGCTACACCTTC	CASSRAGNGYTF
15	.	TRBD1	TRBV28	TRBJ2-3	TGTGCCAGCAGATCCCGACAGGGGGGCATAGATACGCAGTATTTT	CASRSRQGGIDTQYF
12	many	.	TRBV13	TRBJ2-1	TGTGCCAGCAGCCATGAGAGCTATGAGCAGTTCTTC	CASSHESYEQFF
12	.	.	TRBV7-9	TRBJ2-2	TGTGCCAGCATCACAGACACCGGGGAACTGTTTTTT	CASITDTGELFF
19	.	TRBD2	TRBV28	TRBJ2-5	TGTGCCAGCAGTGCTCTCCTTACTAACGGGAGGTCGAGTTGGGAGGCCCAGTACTTC	CASSALLTNGRSSWEAQYF
17	many	.	TRBV6-6	TRBJ1-5	TGTGCCAGCAGTCCCCGAGGATTGGACAGACTCAATCAGCCCCAGCATTTT	CASSPRGLDRLNQPQHF
14	.	.	TRBV12-3/TRBV12-4	TRBJ2-3	TGTGCCAGCAGTTTTAAGTCCTCCATAGATACGCAGTATTTT	CASSFKSSIDTQYF
16	.	TRBD2	TRBV4-3	TRBJ2-1	TGCGCCAGCAGACAAAACGTAGCGGGAGCCAGAGATGAGCAGTTCTTC	CASRQNVAGARDEQFF
14	few	.	TRBV6-2/TRBV6-3	TRBJ2-6	TGTGCCAGCAGCAGGGTTTCTGAGGCCAATGTCCTGACTTTC	CASSRVSEANVLTF
15	.	.	TRBV6-5	TRBJ2-1	TGTGTCGGCAGTAGGGACTGGAGCTCCTACAATGAGCAGTTCTTC	CVGSRDWSSYNEQFF
15	.	.	TRBV12-3/TRBV12-4	TRBJ1-1	TGTGCCAGCAGTTTAGATGGGCCCTTGAACACTGAAGACTTCTTT	CASSLDGPLNTEDFF
13	medium-sized	.	TRBV6-5	TRBJ1-1	TGTGCCAGCAGTTTAAGTACAGGCACTGAAGCTTTCTTT	CASSLSTGTEAFF
16	.	TRBD2	TRBV30	TRBJ2-2	TGTGCCTGGAGTGTACTCCCCGGGAGGAGGACCGGGGAGCTGTTTTTC	CAWSVLPGRRTGELFF
13	.	.	TRBV11-2	TRBJ2-7	TGTGCCAGCATAGGGAACGGGGCCTACGAGCAGTACTTC	CASIGNGAYEQYF
14	many	.	TRBV25-1	TRBJ2-1	TGTGCCAGCAGTTCAGCCGGGTCCAACAATGAGCAGTTCTTC	CASSSAGSNNEQFF
13	many	.	TRBV6-4	TRBJ2-1	TGTGCCAGCAGTGACTCGTCCGAGGGTGAGCAGTTCTTC	CASSDSSEGEQFF
11	.	TRBD2	TRBV10-3	TRBJ2-1	TGTGCCGCAAGCGGGAGGGATGAGCAGTTCTTC	CAASGRDEQFF
15	.	.	TRBV2	TRBJ2-3	TGTGCCATCAGTGGAGGGACGGCTAACACAGATACGCAGTATTTT	CAISGGTANTDTQYF
14	.	.	TRBV6-5	TRBJ2-7	TGTGCCAGCAGTTACCCAGGACACGGGGACGAGCAGTACTTC	CASSYPGHGDEQYF
13	.	.	TRBV6-5	TRBJ2-2	TGTGCCAGTAGTTACTGGCCCACCGGGGAGCTGTCTTTT	CASSYWPTGELSF
18	.	TRBD2	TRBV2	TRBJ2-1	TGTGCCAGTATTGAAACTGTTGGCGGGAGGGTCCTTACCAATGAGCAGTTCTTC	CASIETVGGRVLTNEQFF
13	once	TRBD1	TRBV29-1	TRBJ1-2	TGCAGCGTTGTGACAGGGAAGCGGTATGACTACACCTTC	CSVVTGKRYDYTF
18	.	TRBD2	TRBV2	TRBJ2-2	TGTGTCAGCAGTGATCGGGGGGACGTTTGGACGAACACCGGGGAGCTGTTTTTT	CVSSDRGDVWTNTGELFF
13	.	.	TRBV12-3/TRBV12-4	TRBJ2-3	TGTGCCGGCAGTTTCCGGATCAATCAGCCCCAGTATTTT	CAGSFRINQPQYF
16	many	.	TRBV28	TRBJ2-7	TGTGCCATAGGTGGACGACAGACCGGTGTTTCCTACGAGCAGTACTTC	CAIGGRQTGVSYEQYF
17	.	TRBD2	TRBV7-9	TRBJ2-3	TGTGCCAGCAGCTTGGGGACTAGCGGGAGTAAAACTGATACGCAGTATTTT	CASSLGTSGSKTDTQYF
16	.	.	TRBV5-8	TRBJ2-6	TGTGCCAGCATCATGACGGGCTCCTCTGGGGCCAACGTCCTGACATTC	CASIMTGSSGANVLTF
14	few	TRBD2	TRBV7-9	TRBJ2-7	TGTGTCAGCAGCTCGGGAGGCCTCTCTTACGAGCAGAACTTC	CVSSSGGLSYEQNF
14	once	TRBD2	TRBV13	TRBJ2-1	TGTGCCAGCAGCTCGGGACTAGGGATGGGTGAGCAGTTCTTC	CASSSGLGMGEQFF
16	.	TRBD2	TRBV11-2	TRBJ2-7	TGTGCCAGCAGCTTATTAAGGGCTAGCGGGACCCACGAGCAGTACTTC	CASSLLRASGTHEQYF
13	.	.	TRBV7-9	TRBJ1-1	TGCGCCAGCAGCTTAGGAGGAGGGGGTACAGCCCTCTTT	CASSLGGGGTALF